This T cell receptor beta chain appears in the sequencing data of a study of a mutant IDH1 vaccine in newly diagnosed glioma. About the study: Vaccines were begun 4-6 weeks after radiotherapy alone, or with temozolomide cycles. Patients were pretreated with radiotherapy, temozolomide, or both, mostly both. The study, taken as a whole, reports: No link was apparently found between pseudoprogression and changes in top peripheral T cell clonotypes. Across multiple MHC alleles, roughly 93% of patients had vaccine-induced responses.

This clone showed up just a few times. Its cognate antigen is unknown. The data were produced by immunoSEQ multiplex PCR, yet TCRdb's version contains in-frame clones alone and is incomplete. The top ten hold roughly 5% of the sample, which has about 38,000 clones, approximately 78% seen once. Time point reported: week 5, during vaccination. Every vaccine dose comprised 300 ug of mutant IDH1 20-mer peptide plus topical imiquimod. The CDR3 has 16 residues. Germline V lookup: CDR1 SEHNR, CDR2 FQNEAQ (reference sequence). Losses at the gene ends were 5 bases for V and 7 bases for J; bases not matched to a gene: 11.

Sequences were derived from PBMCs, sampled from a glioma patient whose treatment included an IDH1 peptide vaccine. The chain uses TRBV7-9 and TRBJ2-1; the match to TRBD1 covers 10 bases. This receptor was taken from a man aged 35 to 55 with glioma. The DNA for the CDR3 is TGTGCCAGCAGCATCAATGGGGACAGGGGAAGGAATGAGCAGTTCTTC. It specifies CASSINGDRGRNEQFF.